This is a list of T cell receptor beta chains from one sample in a study of shared clonotypes between healthy human individuals. Here immunoSEQ multiplex PCR was the method, and the copy in TCRdb shows in-frame clones only, minus some. The sample contains approximately 2,000,000 clones, around 95% of which appear only once. The sample was naive CD8+ T cells from PBMCs. The receptors shown here come from a man younger than 35 in good health. Some clones in this sample may be carry-over from other donors' samples. CDR3s include the opening cysteine and the closing phenylalanine or tryptophan. D genes are given only for firm matches.

D	V	J	CDR3	DNA
-	TRBV7-2	TRBJ1-5	CASSLWGRTQPQHF	TGTGCCAGCAGCTTGTGGGGTCGGACCCAGCCCCAGCATTTT
-	TRBV5-8	TRBJ2-3	CASSGGQTNTDTQYF	TGTGCCAGCAGCGGAGGACAGACCAACACAGATACGCAGTATTTT
-	TRBV4-2	TRBJ2-5	CASSQDTEETQYF	TGTGCCAGCAGCCAAGATACGGAAGAGACCCAGTACTTC
TRBD1	TRBV4-2	TRBJ1-3	CASSQVTGGSGNTIYF	TGTGCCAGCAGCCAGGTAACAGGGGGCTCTGGAAACACCATATATTTT
-	TRBV27	TRBJ2-1	CASSSYNSTVHNEQFF	TGTGCCAGCAGTTCCTACAATTCCACGGTACACAATGAGCAGTTCTTC
-	TRBV5-1	TRBJ2-1	CASDNYPDADEQFF	TGCGCCAGCGACAACTACCCGGATGCCGATGAGCAGTTCTTC
-	TRBV21-1	TRBJ2-2	CASSKSSSATGELFF	TGTGCCAGCAGCAAATCTTCCAGTGCCACCGGGGAGCTGTTTTTT
-	TRBV5-1	TRBJ1-2	CASSLGRNYGYTF	TGCGCCAGCAGCTTGGGCAGAAACTATGGCTACACCTTC
-	TRBV11-2	TRBJ2-7	CASSLTPGPSYEQYF	TGTGCCAGCAGCTTGACGCCGGGACCGAGCTACGAGCAGTACTTC
TRBD1	TRBV11-1	TRBJ1-2	CASSPRQGVANHIF	TGTGCCAGCAGCCCCAGACAGGGGGTGGCAAACCATATCTTC
TRBD2	TRBV11-2	TRBJ2-1	CASGSREGFYNEQFF	TGTGCCAGCGGCTCGCGGGAGGGATTTTACAATGAGCAGTTCTTC
-	TRBV27	TRBJ2-6	CASSLLGGVGANVLTF	TGTGCCAGCAGTTTATTGGGCGGGGTAGGCGCCAACGTCCTGACTTTC